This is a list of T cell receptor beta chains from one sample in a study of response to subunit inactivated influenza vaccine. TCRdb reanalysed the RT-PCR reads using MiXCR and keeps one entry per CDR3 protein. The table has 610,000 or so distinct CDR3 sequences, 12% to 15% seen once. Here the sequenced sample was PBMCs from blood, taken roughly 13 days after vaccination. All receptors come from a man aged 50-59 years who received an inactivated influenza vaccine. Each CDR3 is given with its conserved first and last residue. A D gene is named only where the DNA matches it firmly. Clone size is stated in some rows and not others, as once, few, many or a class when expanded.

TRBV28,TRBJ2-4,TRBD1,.,CASSRQGGNIQYF
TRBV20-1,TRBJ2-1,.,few,CSAGLLALYNEQFF
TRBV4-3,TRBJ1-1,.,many,CASSQGRPGFVNTEAFF
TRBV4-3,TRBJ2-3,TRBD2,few,CASSRRHLAVHTDTQYF
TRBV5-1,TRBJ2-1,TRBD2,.,CASSLDGTRNYNEQFF
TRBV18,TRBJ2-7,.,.,CASSLRDGAQEQYF
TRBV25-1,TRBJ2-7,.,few,CASSESTGSLGYEQYF
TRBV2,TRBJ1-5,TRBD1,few,CASRGTDSNQPQHF
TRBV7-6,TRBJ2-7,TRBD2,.,CASSRLAGGQVQYEQYF
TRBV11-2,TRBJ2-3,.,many,CASSADSTDTQYF